This T cell receptor beta chain was identified during a study of Ad26.COV2.S vaccination and SARS-CoV-2 variants. Study in general: The authors gave Ad26.COV2.S intramuscularly, either once or twice 56 days apart.

Sample treatment: some 19 received Ad26.COV2.S at low or high dose, single or two shots; five or six received placebo; per-sample allocation not given. Collection of the samples took place on day 63 after the first injection of vaccine or placebo. In the case of this clone: Its specificity is not known.

Clones were read by immunoSEQ multiplex PCR, and TCRdb kept only the in-frame ones, dropping some. This table holds about 330,000 clones, approximately 87% found once. Study conclusions and caveats: Non-spike TCR breadth showed similarity between vaccine and placebo recipients. Spike-specific CD8+ and CD4+ T cell responses reportedly showed substantial breadth after vaccination.

The receptor was derived from a person between 18 and 60 years old who received the Ad26.COV2.S COVID-19 vaccine or a placebo. This specimen consisted of peripheral blood, obtained in a trial of Ad26.COV2.S vaccine versus placebo.

CDR3 DNA: TGTGCCAGCAGCTTACAGGGGGCAAGCTATGGCTACACCTTC. Translation: CASSLQGASYGYTF. This chain uses TRBV5-5 with TRBJ1-2; 9 positions agree with TRBD1. V gave up 2 bases and J gave up 4 bases; unmatched junction bases: 3. Per germline, CDR1 SGHKS and CDR2 YYEKEE (reference sequence). The CDR3 extends over 14 amino acids.